The 24 T cell receptor beta chains below were found in one sample sequenced in a study of blood T cell repertoires in COVID-19 (dated by TCRdb to the early 2020s). The method behind the library was the immunoSEQ multiplex PCR assay. TCRdb carries this immuneACCESS record with in-frame sequences only. Its versions omit some clonotypes, under half of them owing to an unresolved V gene in the studies checked, with the rest unexplained. This sample gives tens of thousands of clones in total; over 75% of them show up just once. The top ten clonotypes cover approximately 10% of the sample. The sequenced sample was peripheral blood. These receptors all stem from a man between 65 and 85 years old with active or convalescent COVID-19.

This clone was seen only a few times. The gene calls are TRBV20-1 and TRBJ1-5; tentative D call: TRBD1 (6 bases). Germline V gene lookup returns CDR1 DFQATT and CDR2 SNEGSKA (reference sequence). This CDR3 spans 15 amino acids. V was cut by 3 bases and J by 2 bases, with 14 bases left in between. Here the CDR3 DNA reads TGCAGTGCTAGTTCTTCGACAGGTGGCAATCAGCCCCAGCATTTT. This translates into CSASSSTGGNQPQHF.

The chain couples TRBV19 to TRBJ1-4, with 8 bases identical to TRBD1. Germline V gene lookup returns CDR1 LNHDA and CDR2 SQIVND (reference sequence). This CDR3 contains 18 residues. After removal of 1 base from V and 4 bases from J, the junction contained 11 bases not matched to a gene. The CDR3 nucleotides read TGTGCCAGTAGTATAGCCCGACAGGGGACAGCGCATAATGAAAAACTGTTTTTT. It yields the protein CASSIARQGTAHNEKLFF.

J is TRBJ2-3 and V is TRBV28; the D is unclear. Germline V lookup: CDR1 MDHEN, CDR2 SYDVKM. The CDR3 covers 12 residues. Trimming stripped 6 bases from V and 3 bases from J, with 7 bases between. The CDR3 loop reads CASSPRTDTQYF. The CDR3 region has the DNA TGTGCCAGCAGCCCTAGGACAGATACGCAGTATTTT.

CDR3 sequence (DNA): TGTGCCAGCAGTTACTCTAGAGGCGGTGAGCAGTTCTTC. This translates into CASSYSRGGEQFF. The chain couples TRBV6-6 to TRBJ2-1; D gene unclear. The CDR3 length is 13 residues. V gave up 0 bases and J gave up 9 bases, with 9 bases separating them. Germline V gene lookup returns CDR1 MNHNY and CDR2 SVGAGI (reference sequence).

This chain uses TRBV7-9 with TRBJ1-2, with 7 bases that match TRBD1. This CDR3 comprises 13 residues. Germline trimming cut 6 bases from V and 3 bases from J; bases unmatched to any gene: 4. The V gene's germline CDR1 is SEHNR and CDR2 FQNEAQ (reference sequence). DNA of the CDR3: TGTGCCAGCAGTCCAGGGGGGTACTATGGCTACACCTTC. Translating it yields CASSPGGYYGYTF.

The chain combines TRBV27 with TRBJ1-1; maybe TRBD1 (5 bases). CDR3 length: 15 residues. Germline values: CDR1 MNHEY, CDR2 SMNVEV (reference sequence). V lost 5 bases to trimming and J lost 1 base, with 14 bases between them. The CDR3 DNA reads TGTGCCAGCAGTCCTGGGGCCGGGGGGAACACTGAAGCTTTCTTT. Translation: CASSPGAGGNTEAFF.

CDR3 residues: CASRVVGSPLHF. The CDR3 DNA sequence: TGTGCCTCCAGGGTGGTGGGTTCACCCCTCCACTTT. The chain is built from TRBV30 and TRBJ1-6; TRBD1 is a possible D gene (5 bases). Germline CDR1 is GTSNPN and CDR2 is SVGIG (reference sequence). The CDR3 contains 12 residues. Between the trimmed V and J ends, which lost 7 bases and 9 bases, there was a span of 13 bases.

V usage is TRBV30 and J usage is TRBJ2-7; 10 bases match TRBD1. This CDR3 has 16 residues. Germline CDR1 GTSNPN, CDR2 SVGIG (reference sequence). Trimming took 0 bases from V and 0 from J; bases not matched to a gene: 5. The CDR3 DNA sequence: TGTGCCTGGAGTGTATGGGGACAGGGGAGCTCCTACGAGCAGTACTTC. This encodes CAWSVWGQGSSYEQYF.

The gene calls are TRBV4-2 and TRBJ1-4, with 7 bases identical to TRBD1. Germline V gene sequence: CDR1 LGHNA, CDR2 YNFKEQ. This CDR3 region has 15 residues. With 6 bases clipped from V and 7 bases from J, the junction kept 11 bases outside the gene matches. The chain's CDR3 is CASSHAGGLSEKLFF. The CDR3 DNA reads TGTGCCAGCAGTCATGCAGGGGGTCTGAGTGAAAAACTGTTTTTT.

V gene TRBV15 combines with J gene TRBJ1-5, with D uncertain. The ends were cut back, 0 bases at V and 0 bases at J, with 12 bases in the middle. The germline CDR1 and CDR2 sequences are LNHNV and YYDKDF (reference sequence). CDR3 length: 17 residues. CDR3 amino acids: CATSRDFAGNSNQPQHF. CDR3 DNA sequence: TGTGCCACCAGCAGAGATTTTGCGGGGAATAGCAATCAGCCCCAGCATTTT.

The V and J genes are TRBV5-1 and TRBJ1-4; D gene uncertain. The CDR3 is made up of 14 amino acids. Per germline, CDR1 SGHRS and CDR2 YFSETQ. V shed 2 bases and J shed 5 bases, with 10 bases lying between them. The CDR3 region is CASSFGKQNEKLFF. CDR3 nucleotide sequence: TGCGCCAGCAGCTTCGGTAAACAGAATGAAAAACTGTTTTTT. The complete variable domain, with remaining parts taken from reference TRBV5-1 and TRBJ1-4, reads KAGVTQTPRYLIKTRGQQVTLSCSPISGHRSVSWYQQTPGQGLQFLFEYFSETQRNKGNFPGRFSGRQFSNSRSEMNVSTLELGDSALYLCASSFGKQNEKLFFGSGTQLSVL.

The V gene is TRBV6-2 or TRBV6-3, the J gene TRBJ1-5; a possible D gene is TRBD1 (6 bases). The CDR3 covers 15 residues. V gave up 5 bases and J gave up 4 bases, with 15 bases separating them. The germline V gene encodes CDR1 MNHEY and CDR2 SVGEGT. For the CDR3, the DNA is TGTGCCAGCAGTAAGGGACAAGTAACGAATCAGCCCCAGCATTTT. Its protein is CASSKGQVTNQPQHF.

The chain uses TRBV9 and TRBJ2-3; D call uncertain. This CDR3 contains 12 residues. Germline values: CDR1 SGDLS, CDR2 YYNGEE. Trimming shortened V by 0 bases and J by 6 bases, and 5 bases separated the two germline ends. The CDR3 DNA sequence: TGTGCCAGCAGCGTAGACGGGGATACGCAGTATTTT. Its translation is CASSVDGDTQYF. Drawing the rest from reference TRBV9 and TRBJ2-3, the complete variable domain is DSGVTQTPKHLITATGQRVTLRCSPRSGDLSVYWYQQSLDQGLQFLIQYYNGEERAKGNILERFSAQQFPDLHSELNLSSLELGDSALYFCASSVDGDTQYFGPGTRLTVL.

The chain carries TRBV30 and TRBJ2-7; D remains ambiguous. The CDR3 runs to 13 residues. Trimming removed 2 bases from V and 3 bases from J, with 11 bases in between. Per the germline V gene, CDR1 is GTSNPN and CDR2 is SVGIG (reference sequence). CDR3 amino acids: CAWSRQAIYEQYF. In nucleotides, the CDR3 is TGTGCCTGGAGTCGTCAGGCGATCTACGAGCAGTACTTC.

This clone was detected only a few times. This chain links TRBV28 with TRBJ2-3; possibly TRBD2 for D (5 bases). Germline CDR1 is MDHEN and CDR2 is SYDVKM. This CDR3 has 15 amino acids. The V end lost 3 bases, the J end lost 3 bases, and 13 bases lay between the germline ends. The DNA of the CDR3 is TGTGCCAGCAGTTTGGACGCGTGGAGGACAGATACGCAGTATTTT. It is translated as CASSLDAWRTDTQYF.

The chain uses TRBV28 and TRBJ1-5; the match to TRBD1 covers 7 bases. The V gene's germline CDR1 is MDHEN and CDR2 SYDVKM. The CDR3 contains 13 residues. The V and J ends lost 7 bases and 3 bases, in that order; junction bases with no gene match: 3. The CDR3 reads CASTGTVNQPQHF. The DNA for the CDR3 is TGTGCCAGCACCGGGACAGTCAATCAGCCCCAGCATTTT.

The chain recombines TRBV2 with TRBJ2-7, with 16 bases matching TRBD2. CDR3 size: 15 residues. Losses at the gene ends were 6 bases for V and 6 bases for J; bases not matched to a gene: 5. Germline values: CDR1 SNHLY, CDR2 FYNNEI. CDR3 sequence: CASSGTSGRAIEQYF. The CDR3 nucleotides read TGTGCCAGCAGCGGGACTAGCGGGAGGGCCATCGAGCAGTACTTC.

CDR3 coding DNA: TGTGCCTGGATGTGGCCCTCAACTAATGAAAAACTGTTTTTT. Residues: CAWMWPSTNEKLFF. The chain has TRBV30 and TRBJ1-4, with D unresolved. The CDR3 covers 14 residues. CDR1 and CDR2 (germline): GTSNPN, SVGIG (reference sequence). V was pared by 4 bases and J by 0 bases, with 9 bases between.

J is TRBJ2-2 and V is TRBV24-1, with 7 bases that match TRBD1. Germline V gene data show CDR1 as KGHDR and CDR2 as SFDVKD. The CDR3 is made up of 21 amino acids. V lost 1 base to trimming and J lost 3 bases; unmatched junction nucleotides: 19. The CDR3: CATSDFDVDRAHLADTGELFF. The CDR3 nucleotides read TGTGCCACCAGTGATTTTGACGTAGACAGGGCCCATCTTGCTGACACCGGGGAGCTGTTTTTT.

The chain has TRBV4-1 and TRBJ2-1; 7 bases line up with TRBD2. V trimming: 0 bases; J trimming: 1 base; junction bases outside the gene matches: 3. CDR3 size: 16 residues. Germline CDR1 and CDR2: MGHRA and YSYEKL. The CDR3 DNA sequence: TGCGCCAGCAGCCAAGATCCGGGAGGTTCCTACAATGAGCAGTTCTTC. Protein sequence: CASSQDPGGSYNEQFF.

This sequence joins TRBV18 and TRBJ2-6, with 8 bases fitting TRBD1. The CDR3 has 17 amino acids. V shed 3 bases and J 0 bases; nucleotides not matched to a gene: 4. The germline gives CDR1 KGHSH, CDR2 LQKENI. The DNA for the CDR3 is TGTGCCAGCTCACCGAGGACAGGGAGCTCTGGGGCCAACGTCCTGACTTTC. It specifies CASSPRTGSSGANVLTF. Combining the CDR3 with reference TRBV18 and TRBJ2-6 gives the whole variable domain NAGVMQNPRHLVRRRGQEARLRCSPMKGHSHVYWYRQLPEEGLKFMVYLQKENIIDESGMPKERFSAEFPKEGPSILRIQQVVRGDSAAYFCASSPRTGSSGANVLTFGAGSRLTVL.

The chain is built from TRBV27 and TRBJ1-1; TRBD1 might be the D (5 bases). The CDR3 is 14 residues long. The germline gives CDR1 MNHEY, CDR2 SMNVEV (reference sequence). V lost 8 bases to trimming and J lost 6 bases, with 19 bases between them. The CDR3 region has the DNA TGTGCCAGCTGGACCGGGGGGGTAGTCGCTGAAGCTTTCTTT. Translated: CASWTGGVVAEAFF.

The chain couples TRBV28 to TRBJ1-4; 7 bases agree with TRBD1. This CDR3 has 15 residues. CDR1 is MDHEN and CDR2 is SYDVKM in the germline V gene. The ends lost 5 bases at V and 8 bases at J; junction bases unmatched: 11. The CDR3 region has the DNA TGTGCCAGCAGTCCCGGACAGGTTAAGGGAGAAAAACTGTTTTTT. Translation: CASSPGQVKGEKLFF. Combining the CDR3 with reference TRBV28 and TRBJ1-4 gives the whole variable domain DVKVTQSSRYLVKRTGEKVFLECVQDMDHENMFWYRQDPGLGLRLIYFSYDVKMKEKGDIPEGYSVSREKKERFSLILESASTNQTSMYLCASSPGQVKGEKLFFGSGTQLSVL.

V is TRBV4-2 and J is TRBJ1-2, with 8 bases fitting TRBD1. Looked up from germline, CDR1 is LGHNA and CDR2 is YNFKEQ. This CDR3 spans 14 amino acids. The J segment lost 2 bases and the V segment lost 2 bases, leaving 1 base of the junction unmatched. CDR3 sequence: CASSQTGGNYGYTF. In DNA form, the CDR3 reads TGTGCCAGCAGCCAAACAGGGGGGAACTATGGCTACACCTTC.